This TCR beta chain derives from a study of blood T cell repertoires in COVID-19. Per the authors' pipeline: Reference gene primer amplification in the assay estimated nucleated cell counts. Some clones are missing from TCRdb's copy, which holds only in-frame ones; the method was immunoSEQ multiplex PCR. That table furnishes V, J and clone size, whereas the DNA furnished D and trimming. The sample has 150,000 to 200,000 clones, more than 80% seen once. Germline V gives CDR1 MDHEN, CDR2 SYDVKM. The CDR3 contains 14 residues. V lost 6 bases and J 4 bases, leaving 13 bases between the germline ends. Ages ranged from about 18 to 89 years, with residence in about two dozen US areas. Clinical history reported by participants formed the basis on which cohorts were assigned.

The TCR sequence derives from a woman aged 18 to 35 who had recovered from COVID-19. The material sequenced was PBMCs or T cells enriched from blood (not recorded which). The gene calls are TRBV28 and TRBJ1-5, with D perhaps matching TRBD1 (5 bases). Written as DNA, the CDR3 is TGTGCCAGCAGGGACGACAGCACAAATCAGCCCCAGCATTTT. As protein: CASRDDSTNQPQHF.